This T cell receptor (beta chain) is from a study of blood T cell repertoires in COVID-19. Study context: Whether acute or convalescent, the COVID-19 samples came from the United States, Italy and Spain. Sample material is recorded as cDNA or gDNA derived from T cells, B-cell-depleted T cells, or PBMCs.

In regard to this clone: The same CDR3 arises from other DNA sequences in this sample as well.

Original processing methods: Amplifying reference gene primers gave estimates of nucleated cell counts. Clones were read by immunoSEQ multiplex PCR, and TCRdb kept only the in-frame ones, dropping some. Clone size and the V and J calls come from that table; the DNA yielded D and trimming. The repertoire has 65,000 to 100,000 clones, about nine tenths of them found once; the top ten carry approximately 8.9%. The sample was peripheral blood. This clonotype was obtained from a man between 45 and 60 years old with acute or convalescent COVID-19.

CDR3 bases: TGTGCCATCAGTGTTAGGACAGGGGACTCACCCCTCCACTTT. This codes for CAISVRTGDSPLHF. The gene calls are TRBV10-3 and TRBJ1-6, with TRBD1 matching 9 bases. The J segment lost 10 bases and the V segment lost 4 bases, leaving 5 bases of the junction unmatched. CDR1 is ENHRY and CDR2 is SYGVKD in the germline V gene. The CDR3 consists of 14 residues.